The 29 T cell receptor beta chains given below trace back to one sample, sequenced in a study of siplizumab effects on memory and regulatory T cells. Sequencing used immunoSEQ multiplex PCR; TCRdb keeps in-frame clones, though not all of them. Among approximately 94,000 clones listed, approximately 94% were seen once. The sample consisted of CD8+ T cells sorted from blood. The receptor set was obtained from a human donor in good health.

This CDR3 is CASSSGQEFYEQYF. CDR3 nucleotides: TGTGCCAGCAGCTCGGGACAGGAATTTTACGAGCAGTACTTC. The chain links TRBV9 to TRBJ2-7, with TRBD1 identical over 8 bases. The CDR3 sequence is 14 residues long. Germline V gene lookup returns CDR1 SGDLS and CDR2 YYNGEE. V gave up 4 bases and J gave up 4 bases; unmatched junction bases: 7.

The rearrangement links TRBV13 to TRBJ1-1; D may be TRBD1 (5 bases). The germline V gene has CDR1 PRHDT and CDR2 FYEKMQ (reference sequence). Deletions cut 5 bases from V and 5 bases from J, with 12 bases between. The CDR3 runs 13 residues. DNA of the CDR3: TGTGCCAGCAGCGGGACGGAGGCGACTGAAGCTTTCTTT. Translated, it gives CASSGTEATEAFF.

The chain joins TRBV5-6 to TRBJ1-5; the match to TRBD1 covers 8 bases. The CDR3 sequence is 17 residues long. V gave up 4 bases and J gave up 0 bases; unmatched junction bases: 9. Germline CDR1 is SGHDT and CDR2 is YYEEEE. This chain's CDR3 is CASSPSTGADSNQPQHF. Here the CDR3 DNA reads TGTGCCAGCAGCCCATCGACAGGGGCGGATAGCAATCAGCCCCAGCATTTT.

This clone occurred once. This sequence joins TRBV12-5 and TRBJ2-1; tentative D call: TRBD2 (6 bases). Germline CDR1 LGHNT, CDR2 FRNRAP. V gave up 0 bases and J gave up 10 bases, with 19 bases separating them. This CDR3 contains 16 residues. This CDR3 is CASGLVLAPGVREQFF. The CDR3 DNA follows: TGTGCTAGTGGTTTGGTACTGGCCCCGGGGGTACGGGAGCAGTTCTTC.

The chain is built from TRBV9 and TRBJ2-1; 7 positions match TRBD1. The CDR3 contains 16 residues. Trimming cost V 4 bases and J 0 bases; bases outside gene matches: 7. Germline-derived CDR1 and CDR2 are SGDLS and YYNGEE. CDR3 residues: CASSFGQEASYNEQFF. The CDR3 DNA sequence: TGTGCCAGCAGCTTCGGACAGGAAGCCTCCTACAATGAGCAGTTCTTC. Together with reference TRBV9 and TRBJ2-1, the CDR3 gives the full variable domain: DSGVTQTPKHLITATGQRVTLRCSPRSGDLSVYWYQQSLDQGLQFLIQYYNGEERAKGNILERFSAQQFPDLHSELNLSSLELGDSALYFCASSFGQEASYNEQFFGPGTRLTVL.

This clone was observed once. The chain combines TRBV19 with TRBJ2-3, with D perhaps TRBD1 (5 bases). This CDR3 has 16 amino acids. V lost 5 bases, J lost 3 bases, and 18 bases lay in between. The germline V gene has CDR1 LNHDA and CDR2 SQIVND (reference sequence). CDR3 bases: TGTGCCAGTAGTCCAATCAGGGTTTTGTCAACAGATACGCAGTATTTT. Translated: CASSPIRVLSTDTQYF. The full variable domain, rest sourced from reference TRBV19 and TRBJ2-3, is DGGITQSPKYLFRKEGQNVTLSCEQNLNHDAMYWYRQDPGQGLRLIYYSQIVNDFQKGDIAEGYSVSREKKESFPLTVTSAQKNPTAFYLCASSPIRVLSTDTQYFGPGTRLTVL.

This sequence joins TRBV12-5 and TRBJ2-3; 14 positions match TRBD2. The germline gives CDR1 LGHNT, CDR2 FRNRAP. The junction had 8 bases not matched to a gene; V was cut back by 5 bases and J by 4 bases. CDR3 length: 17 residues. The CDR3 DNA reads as TGTGCTAGTGGTCCTGGGACTAGCGGGAGTAGGGCAGATACGCAGTATTTT. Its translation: CASGPGTSGSRADTQYF.

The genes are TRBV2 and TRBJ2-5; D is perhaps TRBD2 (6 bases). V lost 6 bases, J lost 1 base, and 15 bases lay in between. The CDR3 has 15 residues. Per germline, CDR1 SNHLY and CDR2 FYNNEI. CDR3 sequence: CASREGTSSQETQYF. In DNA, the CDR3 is TGTGCCAGCAGGGAGGGGACTTCCAGCCAAGAGACCCAGTACTTC. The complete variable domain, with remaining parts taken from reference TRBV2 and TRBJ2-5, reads EPEVTQTPSHQVTQMGQEVILRCVPISNHLYFYWYRQILGQKVEFLVSFYNNEISEKSEIFDDQFSVERPDGSNFTLKIRSTKLEDSAMYFCASREGTSSQETQYFGPGTRLLVL.

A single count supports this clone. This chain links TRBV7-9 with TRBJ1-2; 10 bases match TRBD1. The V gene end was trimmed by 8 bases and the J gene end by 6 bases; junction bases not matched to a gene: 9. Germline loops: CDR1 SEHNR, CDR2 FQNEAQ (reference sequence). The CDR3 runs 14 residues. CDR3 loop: CASSPGQGTNGYTF. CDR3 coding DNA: TGTGCCAGCTCCCCGGGACAGGGGACGAATGGCTACACCTTC.

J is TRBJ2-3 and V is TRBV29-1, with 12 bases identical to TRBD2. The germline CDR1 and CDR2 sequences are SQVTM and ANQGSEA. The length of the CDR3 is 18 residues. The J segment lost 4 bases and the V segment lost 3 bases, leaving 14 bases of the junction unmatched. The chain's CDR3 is CSVDFTSGGRVPPDTQYF. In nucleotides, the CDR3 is TGCAGCGTTGATTTTACTAGCGGGGGGAGGGTTCCCCCAGATACGCAGTATTTT.

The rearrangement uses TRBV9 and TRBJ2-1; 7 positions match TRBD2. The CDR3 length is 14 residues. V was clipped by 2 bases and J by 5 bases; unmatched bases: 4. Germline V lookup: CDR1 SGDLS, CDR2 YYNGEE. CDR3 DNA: TGTGCCAGCAGCGTCGGCGGGGGAAACAATGAGCAGTTCTTC. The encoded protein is CASSVGGGNNEQFF.

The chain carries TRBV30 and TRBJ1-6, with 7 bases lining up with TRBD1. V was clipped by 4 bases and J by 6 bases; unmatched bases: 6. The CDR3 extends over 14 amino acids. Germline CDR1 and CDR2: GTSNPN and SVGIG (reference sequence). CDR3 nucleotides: TGTGCCTGGACACAGGGGATCGGTAATTCACCCCTCCACTTT. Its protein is CAWTQGIGNSPLHF.

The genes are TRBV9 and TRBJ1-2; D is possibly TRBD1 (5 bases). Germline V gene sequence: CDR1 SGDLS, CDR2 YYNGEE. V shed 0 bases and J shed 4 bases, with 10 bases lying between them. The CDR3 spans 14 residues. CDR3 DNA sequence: TGTGCCAGCAGCGTAGACGGGGGGTTCTATGGCTACACCTTC. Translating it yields CASSVDGGFYGYTF.

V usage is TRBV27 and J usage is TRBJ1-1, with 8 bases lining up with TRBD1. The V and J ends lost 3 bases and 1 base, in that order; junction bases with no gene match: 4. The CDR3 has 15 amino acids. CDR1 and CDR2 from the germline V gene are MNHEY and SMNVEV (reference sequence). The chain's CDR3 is CASSFLGTGNTEAFF. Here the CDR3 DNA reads TGTGCCAGCAGTTTCCTCGGGACAGGGAACACTGAAGCTTTCTTT.

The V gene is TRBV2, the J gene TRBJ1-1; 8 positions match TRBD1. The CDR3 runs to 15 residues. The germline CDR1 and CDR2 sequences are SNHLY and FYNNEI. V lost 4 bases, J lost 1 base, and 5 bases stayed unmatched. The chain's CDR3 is CASSVPTGENTEAFF. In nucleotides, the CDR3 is TGTGCCAGCAGTGTCCCGACAGGGGAGAACACTGAAGCTTTCTTT. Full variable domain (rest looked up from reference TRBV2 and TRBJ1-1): EPEVTQTPSHQVTQMGQEVILRCVPISNHLYFYWYRQILGQKVEFLVSFYNNEISEKSEIFDDQFSVERPDGSNFTLKIRSTKLEDSAMYFCASSVPTGENTEAFFGQGTRLTVV.

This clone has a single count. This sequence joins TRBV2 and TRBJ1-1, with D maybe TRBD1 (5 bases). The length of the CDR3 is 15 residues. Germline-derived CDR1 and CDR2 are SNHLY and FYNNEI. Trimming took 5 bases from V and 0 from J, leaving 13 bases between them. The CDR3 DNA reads TGTGCCAGCAGTAATCCCCGAGGGGTGAACACTGAAGCTTTCTTT. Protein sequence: CASSNPRGVNTEAFF.

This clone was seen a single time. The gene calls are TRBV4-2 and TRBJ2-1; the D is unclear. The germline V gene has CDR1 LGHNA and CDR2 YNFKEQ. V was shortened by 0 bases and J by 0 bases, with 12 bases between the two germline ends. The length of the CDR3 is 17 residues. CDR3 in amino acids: CASSQELMLSSYNEQFF. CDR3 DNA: TGTGCCAGCAGCCAAGAATTGATGCTCAGCTCCTACAATGAGCAGTTCTTC.

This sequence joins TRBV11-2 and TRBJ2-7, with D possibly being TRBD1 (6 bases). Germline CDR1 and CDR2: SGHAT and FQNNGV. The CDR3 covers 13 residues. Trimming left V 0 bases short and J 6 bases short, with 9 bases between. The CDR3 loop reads CASSLDTGTEQYF. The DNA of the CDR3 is TGTGCCAGCAGCTTAGACACAGGGACCGAGCAGTACTTC.

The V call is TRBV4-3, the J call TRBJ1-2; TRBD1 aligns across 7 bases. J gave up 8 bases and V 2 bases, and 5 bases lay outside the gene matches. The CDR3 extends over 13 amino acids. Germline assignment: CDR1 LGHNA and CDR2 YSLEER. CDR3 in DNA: TGCGCCAGCAGCCAACCAGGGGGGCGCGGCTACACCTTC. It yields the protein CASSQPGGRGYTF.

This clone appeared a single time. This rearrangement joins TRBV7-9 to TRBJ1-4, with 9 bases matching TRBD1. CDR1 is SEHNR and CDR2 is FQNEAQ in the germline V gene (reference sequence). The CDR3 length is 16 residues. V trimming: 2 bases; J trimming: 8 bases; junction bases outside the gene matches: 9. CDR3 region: CASSLYWGQGEEKLFF. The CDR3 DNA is TGTGCCAGCAGCTTATATTGGGGACAGGGTGAAGAAAAACTGTTTTTT.

The CDR3 loop reads CASSSSPGLSSPLHF. The CDR3 DNA sequence: TGTGCCAGCAGCTCCTCCCCGGGGTTAAGTTCACCCCTCCACTTT. The chain joins TRBV27 to TRBJ1-6; D is unresolved. CDR1 and CDR2 (germline): MNHEY, SMNVEV (reference sequence). V was clipped by 6 bases and J by 9 bases, with 18 bases between them. This CDR3 spans 15 amino acids.

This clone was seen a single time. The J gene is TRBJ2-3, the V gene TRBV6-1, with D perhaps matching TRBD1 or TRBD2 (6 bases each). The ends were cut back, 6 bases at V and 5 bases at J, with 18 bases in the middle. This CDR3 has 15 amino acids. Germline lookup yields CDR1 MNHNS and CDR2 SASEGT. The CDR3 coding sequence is TGTGCCAGCAGAGCTCTAGCGAGGGGGATAGATACGCAGTATTTT. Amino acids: CASRALARGIDTQYF.

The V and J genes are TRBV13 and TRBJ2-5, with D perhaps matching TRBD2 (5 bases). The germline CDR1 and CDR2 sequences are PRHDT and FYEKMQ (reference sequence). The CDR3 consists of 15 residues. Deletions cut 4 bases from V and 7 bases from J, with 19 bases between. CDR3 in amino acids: CASSSRLPSWGTQYF. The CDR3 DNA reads TGTGCCAGCAGCTCCAGACTACCGTCATGGGGGACCCAGTACTTC.

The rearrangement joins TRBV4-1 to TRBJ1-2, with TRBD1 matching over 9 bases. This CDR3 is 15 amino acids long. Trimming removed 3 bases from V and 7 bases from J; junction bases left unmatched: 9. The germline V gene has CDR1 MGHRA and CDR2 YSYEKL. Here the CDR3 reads CASSHSGTGKLGYTF. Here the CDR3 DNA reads TGCGCCAGCAGCCATTCCGGGACAGGGAAGCTTGGCTACACCTTC.

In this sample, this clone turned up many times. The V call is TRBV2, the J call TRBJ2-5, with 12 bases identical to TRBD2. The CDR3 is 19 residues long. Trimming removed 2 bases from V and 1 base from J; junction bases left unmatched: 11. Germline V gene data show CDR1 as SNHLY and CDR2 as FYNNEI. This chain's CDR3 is CASSEPRPRGLAGQETQYF. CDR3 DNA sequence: TGTGCCAGCAGTGAACCCCGTCCCCGGGGACTAGCGGGCCAAGAGACCCAGTACTTC.

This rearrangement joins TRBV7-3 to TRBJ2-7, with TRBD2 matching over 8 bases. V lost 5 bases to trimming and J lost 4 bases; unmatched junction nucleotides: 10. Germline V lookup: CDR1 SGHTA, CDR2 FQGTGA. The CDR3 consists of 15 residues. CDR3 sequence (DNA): TGTGCCAGCAGCCTATACGCCGGGGGGGATTACGAGCAGTACTTC. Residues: CASSLYAGGDYEQYF.

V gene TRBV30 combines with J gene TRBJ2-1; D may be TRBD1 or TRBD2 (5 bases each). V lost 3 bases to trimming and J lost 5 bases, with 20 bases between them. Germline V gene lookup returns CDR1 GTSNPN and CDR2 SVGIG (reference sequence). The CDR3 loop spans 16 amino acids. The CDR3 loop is CAWRDPGTRVHNEQFF. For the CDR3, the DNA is TGTGCCTGGAGGGACCCCGGGACGCGGGTGCACAATGAGCAGTTCTTC.

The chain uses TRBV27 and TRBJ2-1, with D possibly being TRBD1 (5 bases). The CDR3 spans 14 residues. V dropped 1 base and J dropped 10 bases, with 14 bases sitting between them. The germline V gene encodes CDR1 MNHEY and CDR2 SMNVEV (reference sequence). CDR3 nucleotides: TGTGCCAGCAGTTTATTGGCCTGGGCAGGGGAGCAGTTCTTC. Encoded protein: CASSLLAWAGEQFF.

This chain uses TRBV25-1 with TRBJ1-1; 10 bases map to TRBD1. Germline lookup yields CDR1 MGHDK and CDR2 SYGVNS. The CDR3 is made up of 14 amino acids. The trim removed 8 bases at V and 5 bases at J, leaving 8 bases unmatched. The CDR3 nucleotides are TGTGCCAGCGCCCGACAGGGGGCTGGAACTGAAGCTTTCTTT. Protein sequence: CASARQGAGTEAFF.